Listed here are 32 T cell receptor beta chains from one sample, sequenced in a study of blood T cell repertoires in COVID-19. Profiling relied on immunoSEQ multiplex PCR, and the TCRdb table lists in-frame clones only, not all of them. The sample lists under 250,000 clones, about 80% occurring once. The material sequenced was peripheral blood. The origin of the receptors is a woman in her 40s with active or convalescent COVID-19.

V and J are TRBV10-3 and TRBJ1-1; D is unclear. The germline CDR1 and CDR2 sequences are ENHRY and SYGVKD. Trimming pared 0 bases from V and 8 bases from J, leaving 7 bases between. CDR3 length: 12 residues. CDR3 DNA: TGTGCCATCAGTGAGTCCGGAGAGGAAGCTTTCTTT. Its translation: CAISESGEEAFF.

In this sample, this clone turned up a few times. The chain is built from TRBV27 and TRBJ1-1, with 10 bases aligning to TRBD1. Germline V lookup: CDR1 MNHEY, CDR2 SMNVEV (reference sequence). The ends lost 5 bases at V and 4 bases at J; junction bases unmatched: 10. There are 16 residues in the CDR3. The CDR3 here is CASSLGTGEWGTEAFF. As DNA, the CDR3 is TGTGCCAGCAGTCTCGGGACAGGGGAATGGGGCACTGAAGCTTTCTTT.

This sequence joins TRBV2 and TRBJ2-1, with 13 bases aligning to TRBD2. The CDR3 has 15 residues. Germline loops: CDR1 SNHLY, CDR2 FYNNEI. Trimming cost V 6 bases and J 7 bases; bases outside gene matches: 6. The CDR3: CASRSTSGRANEQFF. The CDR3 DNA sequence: TGTGCCAGCAGGTCTACTAGCGGGAGGGCAAATGAGCAGTTCTTC.

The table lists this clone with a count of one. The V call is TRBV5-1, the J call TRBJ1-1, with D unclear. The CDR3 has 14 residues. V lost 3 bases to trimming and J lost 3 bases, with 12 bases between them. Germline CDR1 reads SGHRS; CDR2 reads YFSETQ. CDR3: CASSSLERDTEAFF. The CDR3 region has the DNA TGCGCCAGCAGCTCCCTTGAGAGGGACACTGAAGCTTTCTTT.

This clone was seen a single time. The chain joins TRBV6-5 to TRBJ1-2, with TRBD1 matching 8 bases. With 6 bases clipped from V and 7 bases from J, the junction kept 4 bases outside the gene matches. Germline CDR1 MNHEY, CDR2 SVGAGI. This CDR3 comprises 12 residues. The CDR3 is CASSLGQGGYTF. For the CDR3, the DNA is TGTGCCAGCAGCCTTGGACAGGGTGGCTACACCTTC.

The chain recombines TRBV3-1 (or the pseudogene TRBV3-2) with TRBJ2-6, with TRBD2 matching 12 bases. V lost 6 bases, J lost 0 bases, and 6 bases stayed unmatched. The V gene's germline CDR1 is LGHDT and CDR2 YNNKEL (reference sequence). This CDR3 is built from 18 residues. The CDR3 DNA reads TGTGCCAGCAGTCGAGGACTAGCGGGAAGCTCTGGGGCCAACGTCCTGACTTTC. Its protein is CASSRGLAGSSGANVLTF.

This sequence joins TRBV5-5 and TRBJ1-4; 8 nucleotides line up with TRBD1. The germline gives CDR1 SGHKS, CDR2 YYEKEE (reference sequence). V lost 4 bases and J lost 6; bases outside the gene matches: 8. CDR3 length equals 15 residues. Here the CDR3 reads CASSPWDRSDEKLFF. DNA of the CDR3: TGTGCCAGCAGCCCCTGGGACAGGAGCGATGAAAAACTGTTTTTT. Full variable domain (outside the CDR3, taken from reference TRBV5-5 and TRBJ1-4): DAGVTQSPTHLIKTRGQQVTLRCSPISGHKSVSWYQQVLGQGPQFIFQYYEKEERGRGNFPDRFSARQFPNYSSELNVNALLLGDSALYLCASSPWDRSDEKLFFGSGTQLSVL.

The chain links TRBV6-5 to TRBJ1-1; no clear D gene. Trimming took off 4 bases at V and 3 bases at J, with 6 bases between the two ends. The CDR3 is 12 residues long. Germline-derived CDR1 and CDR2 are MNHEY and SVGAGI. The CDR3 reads CASSWRDTEAFF. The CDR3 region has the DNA TGTGCCAGCAGTTGGAGGGACACTGAAGCTTTCTTT.

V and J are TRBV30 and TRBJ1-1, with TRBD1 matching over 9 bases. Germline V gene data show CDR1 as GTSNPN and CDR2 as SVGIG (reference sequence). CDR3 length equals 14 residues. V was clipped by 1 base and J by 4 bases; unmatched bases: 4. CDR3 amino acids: CAWSAGTGSTEAFF. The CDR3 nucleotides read TGTGCCTGGAGTGCCGGGACAGGGAGCACTGAAGCTTTCTTT.

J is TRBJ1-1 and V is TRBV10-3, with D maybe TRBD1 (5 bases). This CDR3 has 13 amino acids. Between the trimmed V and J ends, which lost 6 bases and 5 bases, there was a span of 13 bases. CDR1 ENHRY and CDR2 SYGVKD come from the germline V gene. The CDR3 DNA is TGTGCCATCAGAAACGGGGGAAATACTGAAGCTTTCTTT. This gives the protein CAIRNGGNTEAFF.

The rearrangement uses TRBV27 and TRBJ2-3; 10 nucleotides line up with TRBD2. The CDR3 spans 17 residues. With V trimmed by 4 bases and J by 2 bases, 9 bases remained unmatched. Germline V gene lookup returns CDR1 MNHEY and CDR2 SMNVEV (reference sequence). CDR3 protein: CASSSPPLAGVTDTQYF. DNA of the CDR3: TGTGCCAGCAGTTCCCCCCCCCTAGCGGGGGTCACAGATACGCAGTATTTT.

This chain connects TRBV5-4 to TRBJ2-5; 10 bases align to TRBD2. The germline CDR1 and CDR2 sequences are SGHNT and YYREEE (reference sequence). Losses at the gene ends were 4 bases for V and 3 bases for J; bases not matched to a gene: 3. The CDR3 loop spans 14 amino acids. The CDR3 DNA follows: TGTGCCAGCAGCCCTGGACTAGCGGAAGAGACCCAGTACTTC. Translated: CASSPGLAEETQYF. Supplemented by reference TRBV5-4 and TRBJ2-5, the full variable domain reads ETGVTQSPTHLIKTRGQQVTLRCSSQSGHNTVSWYQQALGQGPQFIFQYYREEENGRGNFPPRFSGLQFPNYSSELNVNALELDDSALYLCASSPGLAEETQYFGPGTRLLVL.

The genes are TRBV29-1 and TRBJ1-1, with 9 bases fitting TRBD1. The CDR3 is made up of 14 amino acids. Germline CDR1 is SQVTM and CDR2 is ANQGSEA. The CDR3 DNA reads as TGCAGTCCCGACCGGGACAGGGTAGGTACTGAAGCTTTCTTT. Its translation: CSPDRDRVGTEAFF.

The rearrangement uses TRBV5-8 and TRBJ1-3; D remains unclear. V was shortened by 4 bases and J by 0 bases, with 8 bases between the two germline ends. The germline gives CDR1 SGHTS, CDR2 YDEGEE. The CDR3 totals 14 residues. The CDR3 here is CASSRGSSGNTIYF. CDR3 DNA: TGTGCCAGCAGCCGAGGGAGCTCTGGAAACACCATATATTTT.

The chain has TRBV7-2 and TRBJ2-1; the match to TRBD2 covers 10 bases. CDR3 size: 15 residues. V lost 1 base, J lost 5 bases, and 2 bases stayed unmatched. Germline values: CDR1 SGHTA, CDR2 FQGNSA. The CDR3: CASSLDSGGHNEQFF. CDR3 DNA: TGTGCCAGCAGCTTAGATAGCGGGGGGCACAATGAGCAGTTCTTC.

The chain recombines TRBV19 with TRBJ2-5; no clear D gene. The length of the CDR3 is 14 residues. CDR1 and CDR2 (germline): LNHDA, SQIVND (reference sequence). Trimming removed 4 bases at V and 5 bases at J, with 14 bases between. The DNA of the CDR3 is TGTGCCAGTAGTACCGACGACACGTGGGAGACCCAGTACTTC. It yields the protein CASSTDDTWETQYF.

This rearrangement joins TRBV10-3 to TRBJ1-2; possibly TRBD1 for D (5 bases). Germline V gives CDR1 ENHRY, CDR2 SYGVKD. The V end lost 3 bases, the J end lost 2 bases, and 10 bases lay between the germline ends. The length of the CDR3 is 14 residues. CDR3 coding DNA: TGTGCCATCAGTGACCCGACAGCAAACTATGGCTACACCTTC. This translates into CAISDPTANYGYTF.

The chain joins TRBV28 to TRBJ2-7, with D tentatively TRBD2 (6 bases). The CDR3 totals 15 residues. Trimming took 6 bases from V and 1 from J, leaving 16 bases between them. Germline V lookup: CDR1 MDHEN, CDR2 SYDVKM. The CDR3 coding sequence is TGTGCCAGCAGATCCGTGGGAGGTGGGTCCTACGAGCAGTACTTC. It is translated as CASRSVGGGSYEQYF.

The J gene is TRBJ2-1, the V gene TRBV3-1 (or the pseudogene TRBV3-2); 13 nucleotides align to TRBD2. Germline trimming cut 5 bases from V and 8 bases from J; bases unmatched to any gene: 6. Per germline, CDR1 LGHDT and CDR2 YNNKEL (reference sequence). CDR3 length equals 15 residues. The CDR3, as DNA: TGTGCCAGCAGCAAAGGACTAGCGGGAGCTCATGAGCAGTTCTTC. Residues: CASSKGLAGAHEQFF.

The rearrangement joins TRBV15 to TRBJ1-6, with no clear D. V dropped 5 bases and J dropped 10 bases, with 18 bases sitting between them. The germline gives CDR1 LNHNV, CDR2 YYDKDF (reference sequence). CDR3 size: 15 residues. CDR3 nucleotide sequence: TGTGCCACCAGCTTCTCTCGCTTAGTCGGGTCACCCCTCCACTTT. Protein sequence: CATSFSRLVGSPLHF.

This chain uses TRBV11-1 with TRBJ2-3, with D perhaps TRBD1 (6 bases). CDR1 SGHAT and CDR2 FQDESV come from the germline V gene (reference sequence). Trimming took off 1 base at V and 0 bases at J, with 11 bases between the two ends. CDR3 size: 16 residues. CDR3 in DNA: TGTGCCAGCAGCTTAGGTTTCCAGGGGAGCACAGATACGCAGTATTTT. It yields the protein CASSLGFQGSTDTQYF.

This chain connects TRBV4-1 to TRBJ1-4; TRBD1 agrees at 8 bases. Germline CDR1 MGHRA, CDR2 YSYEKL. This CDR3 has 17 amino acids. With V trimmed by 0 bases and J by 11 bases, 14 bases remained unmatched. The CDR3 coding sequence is TGCGCCAGCAGCCAAGATTATGGGATACAGGGGGTACGGAAACTGTTTTTT. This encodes CASSQDYGIQGVRKLFF.

The CDR3 loop reads CASSLRRGSNEKLFF. CDR3 coding DNA: TGTGCCAGCAGCTTACGTCGCGGTTCTAATGAAAAACTGTTTTTT. The chain employs TRBV7-2 and TRBJ1-4, with D hard to call. With 2 bases removed from V and 3 bases from J, the gap between germline ends came to 10 bases. This CDR3 spans 15 amino acids. The germline V gene encodes CDR1 SGHTA and CDR2 FQGNSA.

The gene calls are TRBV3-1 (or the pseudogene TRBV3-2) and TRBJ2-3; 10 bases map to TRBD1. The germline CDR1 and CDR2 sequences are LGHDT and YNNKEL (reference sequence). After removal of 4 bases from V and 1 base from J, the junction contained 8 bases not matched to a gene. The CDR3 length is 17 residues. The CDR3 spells CASSPPTGGAGTDTQYF. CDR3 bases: TGTGCCAGCAGCCCTCCGACAGGGGGCGCTGGCACAGATACGCAGTATTTT.

CDR3 loop: CASSPSGTSGGWSTDTQYF. The CDR3 nucleotides read TGTGCCAGCAGCCCCTCCGGGACTAGTGGGGGATGGAGCACAGATACGCAGTATTTT. V usage is TRBV5-4 and J usage is TRBJ2-3, with 8 bases fitting TRBD2. This CDR3 is 19 amino acids long. The V segment lost 4 bases and the J segment 0 bases; nucleotides outside the gene matches: 16. The germline gives CDR1 SGHNT, CDR2 YYREEE (reference sequence).

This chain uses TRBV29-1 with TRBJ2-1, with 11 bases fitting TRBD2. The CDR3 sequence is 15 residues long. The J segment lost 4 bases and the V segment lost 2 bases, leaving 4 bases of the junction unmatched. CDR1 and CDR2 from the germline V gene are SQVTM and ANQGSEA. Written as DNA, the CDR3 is TGCAGCGTTGAATTAGCGGGGGGGCCTTACAATGAGCAGTTCTTC. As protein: CSVELAGGPYNEQFF.

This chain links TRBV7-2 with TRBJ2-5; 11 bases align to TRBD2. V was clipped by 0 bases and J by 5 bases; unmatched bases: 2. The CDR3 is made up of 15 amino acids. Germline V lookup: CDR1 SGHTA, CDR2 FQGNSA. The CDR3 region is CASSLASGGVETQYF. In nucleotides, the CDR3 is TGTGCCAGCAGCTTAGCTAGCGGGGGGGTGGAGACCCAGTACTTC.

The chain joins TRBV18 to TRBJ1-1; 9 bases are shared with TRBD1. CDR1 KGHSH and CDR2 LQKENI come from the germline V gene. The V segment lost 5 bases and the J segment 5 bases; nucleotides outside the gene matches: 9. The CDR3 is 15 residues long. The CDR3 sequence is CASSNRGRLGTEAFF. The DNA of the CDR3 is TGTGCCAGCTCAAACAGGGGGCGCCTAGGTACTGAAGCTTTCTTT.

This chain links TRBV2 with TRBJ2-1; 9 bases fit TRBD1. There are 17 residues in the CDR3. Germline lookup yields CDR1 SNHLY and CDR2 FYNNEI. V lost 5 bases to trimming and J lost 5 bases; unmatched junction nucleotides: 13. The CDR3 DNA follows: TGTGCCAGCAGTTCGACAGGGGGTTTTAGTTTGGACAATGAGCAGTTCTTC. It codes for CASSSTGGFSLDNEQFF.

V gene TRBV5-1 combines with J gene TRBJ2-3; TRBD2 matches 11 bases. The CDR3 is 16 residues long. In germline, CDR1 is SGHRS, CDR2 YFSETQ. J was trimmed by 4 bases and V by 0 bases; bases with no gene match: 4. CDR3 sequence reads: CASSLDSGREADTQYF. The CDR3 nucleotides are TGCGCCAGCAGCTTGGATAGCGGGAGGGAGGCAGATACGCAGTATTTT.

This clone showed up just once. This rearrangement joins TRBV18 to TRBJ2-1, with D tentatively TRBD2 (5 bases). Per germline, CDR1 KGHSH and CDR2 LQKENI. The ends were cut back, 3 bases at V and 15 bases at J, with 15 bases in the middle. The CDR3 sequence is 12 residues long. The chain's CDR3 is CASSPQRESRFF. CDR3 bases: TGTGCCAGCTCACCCCAAAGGGAGAGTCGGTTCTTC. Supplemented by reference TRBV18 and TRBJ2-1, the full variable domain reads NAGVMQNPRHLVRRRGQEARLRCSPMKGHSHVYWYRQLPEEGLKFMVYLQKENIIDESGMPKERFSAEFPKEGPSILRIQQVVRGDSAAYFCASSPQRESRFFGPGTRLTVL.

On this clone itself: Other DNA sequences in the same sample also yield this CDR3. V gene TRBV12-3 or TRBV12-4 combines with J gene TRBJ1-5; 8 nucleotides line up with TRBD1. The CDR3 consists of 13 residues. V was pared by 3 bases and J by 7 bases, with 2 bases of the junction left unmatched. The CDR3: CASSLAGGQPQHF. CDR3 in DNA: TGTGCCAGCAGTTTGGCAGGGGGCCAGCCCCAGCATTTT.